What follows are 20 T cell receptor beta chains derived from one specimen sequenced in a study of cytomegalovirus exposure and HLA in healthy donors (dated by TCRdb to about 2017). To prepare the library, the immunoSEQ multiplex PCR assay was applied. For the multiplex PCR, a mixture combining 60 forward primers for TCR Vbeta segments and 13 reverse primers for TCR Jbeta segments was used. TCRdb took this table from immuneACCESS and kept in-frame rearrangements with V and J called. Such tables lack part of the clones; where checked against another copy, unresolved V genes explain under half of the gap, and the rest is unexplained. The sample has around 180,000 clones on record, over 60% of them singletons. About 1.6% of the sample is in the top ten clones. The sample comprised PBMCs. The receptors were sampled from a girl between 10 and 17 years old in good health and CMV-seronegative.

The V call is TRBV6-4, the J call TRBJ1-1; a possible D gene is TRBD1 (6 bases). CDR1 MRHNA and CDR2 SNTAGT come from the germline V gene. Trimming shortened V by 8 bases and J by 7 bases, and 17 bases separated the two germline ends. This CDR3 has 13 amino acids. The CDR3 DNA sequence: TGTGCCAGCGGGCCAGGCCCCAGGGGTGAAGCTTTCTTT. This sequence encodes CASGPGPRGEAFF.

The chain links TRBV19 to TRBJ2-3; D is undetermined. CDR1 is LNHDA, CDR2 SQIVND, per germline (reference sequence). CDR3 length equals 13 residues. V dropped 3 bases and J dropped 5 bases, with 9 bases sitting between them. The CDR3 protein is CASSMTRGDTQYF. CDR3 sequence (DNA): TGTGCCAGTAGTATGACGAGAGGAGATACGCAGTATTTT.

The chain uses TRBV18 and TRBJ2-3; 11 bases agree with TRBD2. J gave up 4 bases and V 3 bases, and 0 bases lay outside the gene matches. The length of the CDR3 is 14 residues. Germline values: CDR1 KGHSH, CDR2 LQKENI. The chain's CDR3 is CASSPGLAADTQYF. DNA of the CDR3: TGTGCCAGCTCACCGGGACTAGCGGCAGATACGCAGTATTTT.

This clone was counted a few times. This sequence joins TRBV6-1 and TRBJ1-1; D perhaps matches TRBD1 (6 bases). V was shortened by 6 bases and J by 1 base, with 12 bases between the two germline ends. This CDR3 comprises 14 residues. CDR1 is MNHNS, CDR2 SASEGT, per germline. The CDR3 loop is CASRVQGGNTEAFF. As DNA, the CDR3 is TGTGCCAGCAGGGTACAGGGCGGGAACACTGAAGCTTTCTTT.

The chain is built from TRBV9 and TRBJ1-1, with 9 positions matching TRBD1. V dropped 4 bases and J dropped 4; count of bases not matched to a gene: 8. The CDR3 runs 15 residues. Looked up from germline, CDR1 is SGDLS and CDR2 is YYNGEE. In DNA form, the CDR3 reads TGTGCCAGCAGCTGGCAGGGACAGGGAAGCACTGAAGCTTTCTTT. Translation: CASSWQGQGSTEAFF.

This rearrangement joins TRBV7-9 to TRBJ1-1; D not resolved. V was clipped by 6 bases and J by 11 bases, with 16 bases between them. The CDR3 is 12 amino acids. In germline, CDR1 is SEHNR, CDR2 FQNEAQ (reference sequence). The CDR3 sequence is CASRIQVPGAFF. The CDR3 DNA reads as TGTGCCAGCAGGATTCAGGTTCCTGGCGCTTTCTTT.

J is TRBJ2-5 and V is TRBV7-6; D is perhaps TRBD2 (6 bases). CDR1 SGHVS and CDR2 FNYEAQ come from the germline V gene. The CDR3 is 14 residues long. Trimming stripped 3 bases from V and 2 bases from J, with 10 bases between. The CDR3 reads CASSFAGRQETQYF. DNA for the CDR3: TGTGCCAGCAGCTTCGCAGGGAGGCAAGAGACCCAGTACTTC.

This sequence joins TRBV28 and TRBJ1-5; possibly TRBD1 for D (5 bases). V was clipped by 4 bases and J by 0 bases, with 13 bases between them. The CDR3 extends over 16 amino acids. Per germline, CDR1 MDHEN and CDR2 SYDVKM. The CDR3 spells CASSYVDINSNQPQHF. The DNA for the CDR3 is TGTGCCAGCAGTTACGTGGACATCAATAGCAATCAGCCCCAGCATTTT.

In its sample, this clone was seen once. CDR3 bases: TGCGCCAGCAGCCCCCAGTTGACAGGGGAAACCGGGGAGCTGTTTTTT. Amino acids: CASSPQLTGETGELFF. The V call is TRBV5-1, the J call TRBJ2-2, with TRBD1 identical over 8 bases. V was pared by 4 bases and J by 5 bases, with 10 bases of the junction left unmatched. CDR3 size: 16 residues. Germline CDR1 SGHRS, CDR2 YFSETQ. Using reference TRBV5-1 and TRBJ2-2 for the parts outside the CDR3, the full variable domain is KAGVTQTPRYLIKTRGQQVTLSCSPISGHRSVSWYQQTPGQGLQFLFEYFSETQRNKGNFPGRFSGRQFSNSRSEMNVSTLELGDSALYLCASSPQLTGETGELFFGEGSRLTVL.

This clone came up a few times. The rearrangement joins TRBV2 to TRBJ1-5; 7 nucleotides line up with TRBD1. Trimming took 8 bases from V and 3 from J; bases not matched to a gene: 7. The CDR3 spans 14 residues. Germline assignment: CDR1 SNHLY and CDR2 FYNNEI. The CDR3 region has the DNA TGTGCCAGCGTCCGGGACAGTGACAATCAGCCCCAGCATTTT. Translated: CASVRDSDNQPQHF.

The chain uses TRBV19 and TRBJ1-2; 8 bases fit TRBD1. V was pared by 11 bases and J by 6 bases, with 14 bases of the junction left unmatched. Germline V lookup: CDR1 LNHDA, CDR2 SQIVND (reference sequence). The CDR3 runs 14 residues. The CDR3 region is CAAADRGSNDGYTF. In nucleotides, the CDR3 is TGTGCCGCAGCAGACAGGGGTTCGAATGATGGCTACACCTTC.

The CDR3 sequence is CASSFSGEEGYEQYF. The CDR3 DNA follows: TGTGCCAGCAGCTTTAGCGGAGAAGAGGGATACGAGCAGTACTTC. V and J are TRBV5-6 and TRBJ2-7, with a possible D match to TRBD2 (6 bases). The CDR3 loop spans 15 amino acids. Germline values: CDR1 SGHDT, CDR2 YYEEEE. The V end was cut by 2 bases, the J end by 4 bases, with 16 bases between.

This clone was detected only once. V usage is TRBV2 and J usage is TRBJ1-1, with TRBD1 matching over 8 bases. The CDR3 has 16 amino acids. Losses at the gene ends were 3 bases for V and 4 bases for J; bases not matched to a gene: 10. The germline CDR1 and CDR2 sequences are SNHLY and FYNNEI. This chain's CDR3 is CASSDRLDRVGTEAFF. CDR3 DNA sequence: TGTGCCAGCAGTGATCGATTGGACAGGGTGGGCACTGAAGCTTTCTTT.

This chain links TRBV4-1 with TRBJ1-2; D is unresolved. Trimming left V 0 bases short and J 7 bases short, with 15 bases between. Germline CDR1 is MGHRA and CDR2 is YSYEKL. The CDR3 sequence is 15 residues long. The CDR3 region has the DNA TGCGCCAGCAGCCAAGAATGGGGAGGGTTTGGTGGCTACACCTTC. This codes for CASSQEWGGFGGYTF.

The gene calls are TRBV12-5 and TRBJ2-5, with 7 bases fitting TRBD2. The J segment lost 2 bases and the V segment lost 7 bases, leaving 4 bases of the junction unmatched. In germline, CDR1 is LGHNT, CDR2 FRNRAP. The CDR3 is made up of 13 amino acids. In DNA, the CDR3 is TGTGCTAGTGCCTGGGGGGGACAAGAGACCCAGTACTTC. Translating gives CASAWGGQETQYF.

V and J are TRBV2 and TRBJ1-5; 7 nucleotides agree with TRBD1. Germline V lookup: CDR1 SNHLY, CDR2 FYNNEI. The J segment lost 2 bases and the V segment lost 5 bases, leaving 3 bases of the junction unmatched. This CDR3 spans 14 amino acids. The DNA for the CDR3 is TGTGCCAGCAGTATCGGACAGGGCAATCAGCCCCAGCATTTT. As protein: CASSIGQGNQPQHF. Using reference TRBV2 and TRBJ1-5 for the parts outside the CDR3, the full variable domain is EPEVTQTPSHQVTQMGQEVILRCVPISNHLYFYWYRQILGQKVEFLVSFYNNEISEKSEIFDDQFSVERPDGSNFTLKIRSTKLEDSAMYFCASSIGQGNQPQHFGDGTRLSIL.

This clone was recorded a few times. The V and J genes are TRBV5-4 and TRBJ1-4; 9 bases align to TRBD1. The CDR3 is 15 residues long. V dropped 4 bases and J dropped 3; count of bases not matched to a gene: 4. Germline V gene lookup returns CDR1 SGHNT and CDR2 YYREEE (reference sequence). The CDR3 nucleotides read TGTGCCAGCAGCCGCCGGGACAGGGCTAATGAAAAACTGTTTTTT. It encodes CASSRRDRANEKLFF.

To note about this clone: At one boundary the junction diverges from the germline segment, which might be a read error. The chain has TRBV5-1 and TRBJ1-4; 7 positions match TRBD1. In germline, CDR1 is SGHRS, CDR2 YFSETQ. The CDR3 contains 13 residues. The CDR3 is CASSWGQSEELFF. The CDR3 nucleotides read TGCGCCAGCAGCTGGGGACAGTCTGAAGAACTGTTTTTT.

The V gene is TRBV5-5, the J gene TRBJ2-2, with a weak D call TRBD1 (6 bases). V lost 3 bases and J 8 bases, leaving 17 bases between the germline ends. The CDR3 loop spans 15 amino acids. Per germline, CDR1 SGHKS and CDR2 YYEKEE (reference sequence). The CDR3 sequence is CASSSVGLGTGELFF. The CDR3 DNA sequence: TGTGCCAGCAGCTCTGTCGGCCTTGGGACAGGGGAGCTGTTTTTT.

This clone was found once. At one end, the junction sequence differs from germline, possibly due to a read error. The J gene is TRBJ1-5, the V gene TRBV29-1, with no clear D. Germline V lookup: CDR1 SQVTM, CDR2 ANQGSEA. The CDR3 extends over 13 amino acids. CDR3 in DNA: TGCAGCGTTCAAGACGGAGCTTATCAGCCCCAGCATTTT. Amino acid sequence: CSVQDGAYQPQHF.